The rows below give T cell receptor beta chains drawn from one sample of a study of cytomegalovirus exposure and HLA in healthy donors. Generated by immunoSEQ multiplex PCR, the TCRdb table keeps only in-frame clones and is missing some. The sample carries tens of thousands of clones, around 94% recorded once. The sequencing input was PBMCs. The receptors were gathered from a woman aged 18-29 years in good health and CMV-seronegative. The CDR3 runs from the conserved cysteine through the conserved F or W. The D gene is left open where the match is weak. The size of a clone is reported for some rows only, either as once, few or many, or as a class for expanded clones.

D gene	J gene	clone size	V gene	CDR3 DNA	CDR3 protein
.	TRBJ1-3	.	TRBV18	TGTGCCAGCTCCCTAGACAGCTCTGGAAACACCATATATTTT	CASSLDSSGNTIYF
.	TRBJ2-1	.	TRBV7-8	TGTGCCAGCAGGGACGTGGGGGGAGGAAATGAGCAGTTCTTC	CASRDVGGGNEQFF
.	TRBJ1-1	.	TRBV4-1	TGCGCCAGCAGCCAAGTGGTCAGGGAAAGTCGCACTGAAGCTTTCTTT	CASSQVVRESRTEAFF
.	TRBJ2-4	.	TRBV7-3	TGTGCCAGCAGCTTAGTTGCGGGGGCTGGGAACATTCAGTACTTC	CASSLVAGAGNIQYF
.	TRBJ1-6	once	TRBV19	TGTGCCAGTAGTATACTTGGGGGCCAGGGGAATTCACCCCTCCACTTT	CASSILGGQGNSPLHF
.	TRBJ2-7	.	TRBV27	TGTGCCAGCAGCAAGGGCCAGGGTCGTTCCTACGAGCAGTACTTC	CASSKGQGRSYEQYF
.	TRBJ1-2	.	TRBV6-5	TGTGCCAGCAGTTACTCTTTGTCTTATGGCTACACCTTC	CASSYSLSYGYTF
.	TRBJ1-2	.	TRBV5-1	TGCGCCAGCAGCTTGGCGGGCTATGGCTACACCTTC	CASSLAGYGYTF
TRBD1	TRBJ2-1	.	TRBV6-4	TGTGCCAGCAGTGAGTGGACAGGGGGCAAGAATGAGCAGTTCTTC	CASSEWTGGKNEQFF
.	TRBJ1-5	.	TRBV15	TGTGCCACCAGCAGAGGGGCAGCAAGCAATCAGCCCCAGCATTTT	CATSRGAASNQPQHF
.	TRBJ1-2	.	TRBV28	TGTGCCAGCAGCACCTCTCGGTATGGCTACACCTTC	CASSTSRYGYTF
.	TRBJ1-1	.	TRBV18	TGTGCCAGCTCCCCTAAGACTGAAAACACTGAAGCTTTCTTT	CASSPKTENTEAFF
.	TRBJ2-7	.	TRBV11-3	TGTGCCAGCAGCCAACCCCCTAGACGCGAGCAGTACTTC	CASSQPPRREQYF
TRBD1	TRBJ2-5	.	TRBV7-9	TGTGCCAGCAGCCCGCACCAGGGGGCTCTAGAGACCCAGTACTTC	CASSPHQGALETQYF
TRBD1	TRBJ1-5	.	TRBV27	TGTGCCAGCAGTTTAGACAGGGGAAATCAGCCCCAGCATTTT	CASSLDRGNQPQHF
TRBD2	TRBJ2-1	.	TRBV4-3	TGCGCCAGCAGCCCCCGAGGCGGGGGTGACCCCGGGAGCTCCTACAATGAGCAGTTCTTC	CASSPRGGGDPGSSYNEQFF
TRBD1	TRBJ2-4	.	TRBV30	TGTGCCTGGAGTGCTGACAGGGTTTGGGACAAAAACATTCAGTACTTC	CAWSADRVWDKNIQYF
.	TRBJ2-1	.	TRBV28	TGTGCCAGCAGTTTTACGGGTTACAATGAGCAGTTCTTC	CASSFTGYNEQFF
.	TRBJ2-5	.	TRBV2	TGTGCCAGCAGGATTGAGGTTTGGGAGACCCAGTACTTC	CASRIEVWETQYF
TRBD1	TRBJ1-1	once	TRBV29-1	TGCAGCGTTGGGTTGACAGGGTTGACTGAAGCTTTCTTT	CSVGLTGLTEAFF
TRBD1	TRBJ2-1	.	TRBV4-1	TGCGCCAGCAGCCAAGCTCGGGGGCGGGTGGGGACAGGGGACAATGAGCAGTTCTTC	CASSQARGRVGTGDNEQFF
.	TRBJ1-5	.	TRBV6-1	TGTGCCAGCAGTCGGGACACCGTTAGCAATCAGCCCCAGCATTTT	CASSRDTVSNQPQHF
TRBD1	TRBJ1-2	.	TRBV30	TGTGCCTGGACCAGGACAGGGCGAGAGGGGGGCTACACCTTC	CAWTRTGREGGYTF
.	TRBJ2-4	.	TRBV7-9	TGTGCCAGCAGCTTAAAGGGCGGGGTAGCCAAAAACATTCAGTACTTC	CASSLKGGVAKNIQYF
.	TRBJ1-3	.	TRBV18	TGTGCCAGCTCACCAGCAGAGCGGATCTCTGGAAACACCATATATTTT	CASSPAERISGNTIYF
.	TRBJ1-6	.	TRBV5-1	TGCGCCAGCAGCTTGGTAGCAGGGGTGGATTCACCCCTCCACTTT	CASSLVAGVDSPLHF
.	TRBJ1-2	.	TRBV6-5	TGTGCCAGCAGTTACTCGATCTCAGCTAACTATGGCTACACCTTC	CASSYSISANYGYTF
TRBD2	TRBJ2-3	.	TRBV4-2	TGTGCCAGCAGCCAAGTGAAGCGGGGGGCAGATACGCAGTATTTT	CASSQVKRGADTQYF